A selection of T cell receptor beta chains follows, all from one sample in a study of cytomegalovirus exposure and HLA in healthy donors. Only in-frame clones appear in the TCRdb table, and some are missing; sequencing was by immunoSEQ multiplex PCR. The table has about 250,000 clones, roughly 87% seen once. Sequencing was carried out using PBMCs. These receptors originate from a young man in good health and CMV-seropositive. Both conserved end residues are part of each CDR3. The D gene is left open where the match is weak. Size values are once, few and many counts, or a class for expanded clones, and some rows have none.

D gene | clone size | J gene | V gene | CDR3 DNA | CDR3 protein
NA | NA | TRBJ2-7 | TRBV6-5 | TGTGCCAGCAGGGGTATGGAGGGACGTAAGGAGCAGTACTTC | CASRGMEGRKEQYF
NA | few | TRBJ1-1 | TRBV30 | TGTGCCTCTGTACTGAACACTGAAGCTTTCTTT | CASVLNTEAFF
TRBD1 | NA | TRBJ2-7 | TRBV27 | TGTGCCAGCAGTTCGAGGACAGGGGGCCCCGAGCAGTACTTC | CASSSRTGGPEQYF
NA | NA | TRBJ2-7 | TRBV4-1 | TGCGCCAGCAGCCCCATAGGGGGGACTCCTGAGGGCGAGCAGTACTTC | CASSPIGGTPEGEQYF
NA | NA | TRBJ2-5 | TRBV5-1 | TGCGCCAGCAGCCCGGACAACAAACAAGAGACCCAGTACTTC | CASSPDNKQETQYF
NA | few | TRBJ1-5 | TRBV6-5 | TGTGCCAGCAGTTACTCGCCGGGCCAAACTGCCCAGCATTTT | CASSYSPGQTAQHF
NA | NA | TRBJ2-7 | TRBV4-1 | TGCGCCAGCAGCCTTCTCCCAGGGGTCCTACCTGACTTC | CASSLLPGVLPDF
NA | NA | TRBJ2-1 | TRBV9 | TGTGCCAGCAGCCAAACCTACAATGAGCAGTTCTTC | CASSQTYNEQFF
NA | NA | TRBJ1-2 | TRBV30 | TGTGCCTGGAATGCACAGAGCCTCTATGGCTACACCTTC | CAWNAQSLYGYTF
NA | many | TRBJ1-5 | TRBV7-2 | TGTGCCAGCAGCCCTTTAAAGGGGAGTTATCAGCCCCAGCATTTT | CASSPLKGSYQPQHF
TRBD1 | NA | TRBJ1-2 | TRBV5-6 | TGTGCCAGCAGCAGACCGACAGGGCCATCTGAGAGCGGCTACACCTTC | CASSRPTGPSESGYTF
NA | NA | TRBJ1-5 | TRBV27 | TGTGCCAGCAGTTTGGGACCCGGAGGGCCCCAGCATTTT | CASSLGPGGPQHF
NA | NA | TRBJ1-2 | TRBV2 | TGTGCCAGCAGTGAAACGGGGCCCCTCTATGGCTACACCTTC | CASSETGPLYGYTF
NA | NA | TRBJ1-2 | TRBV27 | TGTGCCAGCAGTTCCTTATCGAGAGGACTTGACCGTAACTATGGCTACACCTTC | CASSSLSRGLDRNYGYTF
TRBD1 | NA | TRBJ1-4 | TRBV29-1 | TGCAGCGTTACCGCAGGGGGCGTTGAAAAACTGTTTTTT | CSVTAGGVEKLFF
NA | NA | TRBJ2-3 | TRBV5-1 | TGCGCCAGCAGACAGGGAGTGGGGCCAGATACGCAGTATTTT | CASRQGVGPDTQYF
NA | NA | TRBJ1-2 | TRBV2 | TGTGCCAGCATCCCGGACATTGCTAACTATGGCTACACCTTC | CASIPDIANYGYTF
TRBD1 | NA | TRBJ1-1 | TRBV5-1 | TGCGCCAGCAGCTTTCCACAGGGGGCGGCCACTGAAGCTTTCTTT | CASSFPQGAATEAFF
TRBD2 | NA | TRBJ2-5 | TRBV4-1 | TGCGCCAGCAGCCAAGGACTAGCGGGAGAGACCCAGTACTTC | CASSQGLAGETQYF
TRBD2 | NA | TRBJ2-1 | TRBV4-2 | TGTGCCAGCAGCCAAGATAGGCTAGCGGAGCGCTTCAATGAGCAGTTCTTC | CASSQDRLAERFNEQFF
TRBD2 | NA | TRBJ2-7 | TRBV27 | TGTGCCAGCAGTTTCCTCGGGAGGAACGAGCAGTACTTC | CASSFLGRNEQYF